This T cell receptor (beta chain) was documented in a study of blood T cells in healthy people across ages. Broader study findings: Roughly linear age-related decline in beta diversity appeared, significant by age roughly 40. Strongly correlated with naive T cell percentage was TCR beta diversity.

The donors, all healthy, were Caucasians living in Russia, aged roughly 6 to 100. This CDR3 comprises 12 residues. Per germline, CDR1 DFQATT and CDR2 SNEGSKA (reference sequence). Trimming shortened V by 3 bases and J by 8 bases, and 13 bases separated the two germline ends. As regards this clonotype: Its antigen is undetermined.

Through a sample-barcoded 5' primer and a J-beta primer mix, a second PCR was run for roughly 7 to 12 cycles. A single record per CDR3 protein comes from TCRdb applying MiXCR to the 5' RACE reads. The repertoire holds roughly 1,500,000 distinct CDR3 sequences, with 42% as singletons. The sample consisted of blood. The TCR sequence derives from a woman aged 18-29 years in good health. This chain joins TRBV20-1 and TRBJ1-2; weak D call: TRBD1 (5 bases). Written as DNA, the CDR3 is TGCAGTGCTAGTACGGGCAGGGTCGGCTACACCTTC. It is translated as CSASTGRVGYTF.